The 17 T cell receptor beta chains presented below share a single source sample, sequenced in a study of cytomegalovirus exposure and HLA in healthy donors. 60 Vbeta and 13 Jbeta primers were used in PCR. The method was immunoSEQ multiplex PCR; TCRdb's version includes in-frame clones alone and lacks a portion of them. The sample lists fewer than 200,000 clones; roughly 76% were seen once. The sample was PBMCs. Every receptor here comes from a woman under 30 in good health and CMV-seropositive.

This clone showed up just once. CDR3 bases: TGTGCCAGCAGCAGAGACAGGCTGAACACCGGGGAGCTGTTTTTT. This encodes CASSRDRLNTGELFF. The chain employs TRBV4-2 and TRBJ2-2; maybe TRBD1 (6 bases). The CDR3 consists of 15 residues. The V end lost 5 bases, the J end lost 1 base, and 11 bases lay between the germline ends. Germline V CDR1 and CDR2: LGHNA, YNFKEQ.

This chain uses TRBV5-4 with TRBJ2-5; TRBD2 agrees at 7 bases. Germline CDR1 reads SGHNT; CDR2 reads YYREEE (reference sequence). After removal of 4 bases from V and 3 bases from J, the junction contained 3 bases not matched to a gene. This CDR3 has 13 residues. The CDR3 loop is CASSRTSEETQYF. The CDR3, as DNA: TGTGCCAGCAGCCGAACTAGCGAAGAGACCCAGTACTTC.

The J gene is TRBJ1-2, the V gene TRBV4-3; 10 nucleotides match TRBD1. The CDR3 consists of 13 residues. The V and J ends lost 3 bases and 8 bases, in that order; junction bases with no gene match: 3. The germline CDR1 and CDR2 sequences are LGHNA and YSLEER. Written as DNA, the CDR3 is TGCGCCAGCAGCCAGGGACAGGGGCTAGGCTACACCTTC. It yields the protein CASSQGQGLGYTF.

Concerning this clone itself: Compared with germline, one end of the junction differs, possibly owing to a read error. The same CDR3 is also encoded by other DNA sequences in this sample. In DNA, the CDR3 is TGCGCCAGCAGCGTAGAGAGGGTCACCACTGAAGCTTTCTTT. Its protein product is CASSVERVTTEAFF. The chain joins TRBV9 to TRBJ1-1; D gene unclear. The germline gives CDR1 SGDLS, CDR2 YYNGEE. This CDR3 is built from 14 residues.

The chain carries TRBV4-3 and TRBJ1-2; TRBD1 is a possible D gene (5 bases). Germline CDR1 is LGHNA and CDR2 is YSLEER. Trimming stripped 1 base from V and 4 bases from J, with 10 bases between. The CDR3 runs to 14 residues. Here the CDR3 reads CASSQGKGLYGYTF. CDR3 nucleotide sequence: TGCGCCAGCAGCCAAGGGAAGGGGCTCTATGGCTACACCTTC.

The rearrangement joins TRBV27 to TRBJ2-1; 15 nucleotides agree with TRBD2. The CDR3 spans 19 residues. Per the germline V gene, CDR1 is MNHEY and CDR2 is SMNVEV (reference sequence). The J segment lost 1 base and the V segment lost 5 bases, leaving 9 bases of the junction unmatched. CDR3 residues: CASSTQGTSGGLSYNEQFF. The DNA of the CDR3 is TGTGCCAGCAGTACCCAAGGGACTAGCGGGGGGCTGTCCTACAATGAGCAGTTCTTC.

This clone was seen only a few times. The chain employs TRBV9 and TRBJ2-3; 8 bases are shared with TRBD2. V shed 4 bases, J shed 4 bases, and the junction held 11 bases outside the gene matches. CDR3 length: 16 amino acids. Germline V gene sequence: CDR1 SGDLS, CDR2 YYNGEE. The CDR3 DNA follows: TGTGCCAGCAGCTCCCAACGACTAGCGAGTGCAGATACGCAGTATTTT. Translation: CASSSQRLASADTQYF. The complete variable domain, with remaining parts taken from reference TRBV9 and TRBJ2-3, reads DSGVTQTPKHLITATGQRVTLRCSPRSGDLSVYWYQQSLDQGLQFLIQYYNGEERAKGNILERFSAQQFPDLHSELNLSSLELGDSALYFCASSSQRLASADTQYFGPGTRLTVL.

The genes are TRBV5-4 and TRBJ2-7, with 12 positions matching TRBD1. The CDR3 extends over 16 amino acids. The J segment lost 1 base and the V segment lost 4 bases, leaving 6 bases of the junction unmatched. Germline values: CDR1 SGHNT, CDR2 YYREEE (reference sequence). In DNA, the CDR3 is TGTGCCAGCAGCCCGCCGGGACAGGGGGCGTCCTACGAGCAGTACTTC. Protein: CASSPPGQGASYEQYF.

The chain links TRBV11-2 to TRBJ1-6, with a weak D call TRBD1 (5 bases). The CDR3 loop spans 16 amino acids. Per germline, CDR1 SGHAT and CDR2 FQNNGV. V was trimmed by 0 bases and J by 8 bases, leaving 14 bases between them. The CDR3 protein is CASSLDRIWGDSPLHF. The CDR3 region has the DNA TGTGCCAGCAGCTTAGATCGGATATGGGGGGATTCACCCCTCCACTTT.

The CDR3 loop reads CAWGYGTSYEQYF. For the CDR3, the DNA is TGTGCCTGGGGCTACGGGACTTCCTACGAGCAGTACTTC. The chain employs TRBV30 and TRBJ2-7, with D possibly TRBD2 on 6 matching bases. CDR1 and CDR2 from the germline V gene are GTSNPN and SVGIG (reference sequence). V lost 5 bases and J lost 1, with 12 bases in between. The CDR3 is 13 residues long.

This sequence joins TRBV7-2 and TRBJ1-1, with D possibly being TRBD1 (5 bases). Per the germline V gene, CDR1 is SGHTA and CDR2 is FQGNSA. Trimming removed 5 bases at V and 4 bases at J, with 17 bases between. CDR3 size: 15 residues. CDR3 in amino acids: CASSTWGDPGTEAFF. Here the CDR3 DNA reads TGTGCCAGCAGCACCTGGGGGGACCCCGGCACTGAAGCTTTCTTT.

This chain joins TRBV6-1 and TRBJ2-3; 7 nucleotides align to TRBD1. Germline CDR1 and CDR2: MNHNS and SASEGT. CDR3 length equals 14 residues. The V gene end was trimmed by 4 bases and the J gene end by 1 base; junction bases not matched to a gene: 2. Written as DNA, the CDR3 is TGTGCCAGCAGTGTTGACAGGGGCACAGATACGCAGTATTTT. This codes for CASSVDRGTDTQYF.

This chain joins TRBV6-5 and TRBJ1-4; a possible D gene is TRBD1 (6 bases). Germline V gene sequence: CDR1 MNHEY, CDR2 SVGAGI. The CDR3 runs to 15 residues. V dropped 6 bases and J dropped 5 bases, with 16 bases sitting between them. The CDR3 DNA reads TGTGCCAGCAGCTCTCCCAGGGGCGTCAATGAAAAACTGTTTTTT. Translated: CASSSPRGVNEKLFF.

This clone showed up just once. The identical CDR3 is also encoded by other nucleotide sequences in the sample. The chain has TRBV5-1 and TRBJ1-6; D ambiguous. V lost 0 bases, J lost 6 bases, and 10 bases lay in between. Germline V lookup: CDR1 SGHRS, CDR2 YFSETQ. The CDR3 spans 15 residues. CDR3 amino acids: CASSLGQFSNSPLHF. Written as DNA, the CDR3 is TGCGCCAGCAGCTTGGGACAATTCAGTAATTCACCCCTCCACTTT.

The V call is TRBV5-1, the J call TRBJ2-7; D gene ambiguous. Germline V gene data show CDR1 as SGHRS and CDR2 as YFSETQ. This CDR3 has 13 amino acids. V lost 1 base, J lost 3 bases, and 8 bases lay in between. The DNA of the CDR3 is TGCGCCAGCAGCTTGTCGCGGAGCTACGAGCAGTACTTC. This sequence encodes CASSLSRSYEQYF. Full variable domain (missing parts from reference TRBV5-1 and TRBJ2-7): KAGVTQTPRYLIKTRGQQVTLSCSPISGHRSVSWYQQTPGQGLQFLFEYFSETQRNKGNFPGRFSGRQFSNSRSEMNVSTLELGDSALYLCASSLSRSYEQYFGPGTRLTVT.

This clone was seen more than once but under ten times. The chain's CDR3 is CASSSGTVYGYTF. For the CDR3, the DNA is TGTGCCAGCAGTTCCGGGACAGTCTATGGCTACACCTTC. The V call is TRBV6-5, the J call TRBJ1-2, with TRBD1 matching over 7 bases. The V segment lost 4 bases and the J segment 4 bases; nucleotides outside the gene matches: 3. This CDR3 has 13 amino acids. Germline V gene data show CDR1 as MNHEY and CDR2 as SVGAGI.

J is TRBJ1-4 and V is TRBV29-1; maybe TRBD1 (6 bases). The germline CDR1 and CDR2 sequences are SQVTM and ANQGSEA. CDR3 size: 14 residues. Trimming took 2 bases from V and 1 from J, leaving 8 bases between them. The CDR3 protein is CSVEPRGTNEKLFF. The CDR3 region has the DNA TGCAGCGTTGAACCCAGGGGAACTAATGAAAAACTGTTTTTT.